The clone carrying this TCR beta chain was counted at least ten times. Antigen: not known. Noted time point: patch test 2, 6 weeks after DPC sensitization. Documented treatment: therapeutic diphenylcyclopropenone sensitization with weekly scalp DPC. This CDR3 is built from 20 residues. Trimming at V came to 3 bases and at J to 2 bases, leaving 8 bases not matched to a gene. Germline V gives CDR1 PRHDT, CDR2 FYEKMQ (reference sequence). These data belong to a study of human T cells and chemical hapten exposure. Study results and limitations: Against controls, expanded TCRs gave rise to significantly more large CDR3 similarity clusters.

Library preparation tagged each individual cDNA molecule with a unique molecular identifier. TCRdb passed the RACE reads through MiXCR, listing each CDR3 protein once. The profile shows more than 90,000 distinct CDR3 sequences, about an eighth of them singletons. This receptor was identified in a woman aged 35 to 49 with alopecia areata. Some clones in this sample may be carry-over from other donors' samples. The chain combines TRBV13 with TRBJ2-6; 15 bases line up with TRBD2. The sequences come from whole blood, collected in connection with sensitization to the hapten diphenylcyclopropenone (DPC). The DNA of the CDR3 is TGTGCCAGCAGCTTGTATCAAAGGACTAGCGGGAGGGCTGGGGCCAACGTCCTGACTTTC. Its translation is CASSLYQRTSGRAGANVLTF.